The rows below give T cell receptor beta chains drawn from one sample of a study of fetal regulatory T cell absence and autoimmunity. The assay was immunoSEQ multiplex PCR, and TCRdb's table has in-frame clones only and misses some. The sample has some 44,000 clones; about 80% are singletons. Material for sequencing was cord blood. The source is a newborn boy with IPEX syndrome. Both conserved end residues are part of each CDR3. Fields, in order: D gene, CDR3 length, J gene, clone size, V gene, CDR3 DNA, CDR3 protein. A D gene is named only where the DNA matches it firmly. Size is omitted from some rows. Given values are once, few, many or a class for expanded clones.

d_call: .
cdr3_length: 14
j_call: TRBJ1-1
clone_size: .
v_call: TRBV5-1
cdr3_nt: TGCGCCAGCAGCTTGGTCGGAGATTACACTGAAGCTTTCTTT
cdr3_aa: CASSLVGDYTEAFF

d_call: TRBD2
cdr3_length: 15
j_call: TRBJ2-1
clone_size: .
v_call: TRBV5-4
cdr3_nt: TGTGCCAGCAGCTTATACCGGGGGGGGCCCAATGAGCAGTTCTTC
cdr3_aa: CASSLYRGGPNEQFF

d_call: .
cdr3_length: 12
j_call: TRBJ2-1
clone_size: .
v_call: TRBV11-3
cdr3_nt: TGTGCCAGCAGCTTAGGACAGAATGAGCAGTTCTTC
cdr3_aa: CASSLGQNEQFF

d_call: TRBD2
cdr3_length: 19
j_call: TRBJ2-3
clone_size: .
v_call: TRBV19
cdr3_nt: TGTGCCAGTAGTATAGATAACCCGAGACTAGCGGGATTGGCAGATACGCAGTATTTT
cdr3_aa: CASSIDNPRLAGLADTQYF

d_call: .
cdr3_length: 14
j_call: TRBJ1-4
clone_size: .
v_call: TRBV14
cdr3_nt: TGTGCCAGCAGCCAGGGACTAACTAATGAAAAACTGTTTTTT
cdr3_aa: CASSQGLTNEKLFF

d_call: .
cdr3_length: 12
j_call: TRBJ2-7
clone_size: .
v_call: TRBV2
cdr3_nt: TGTGCCACCCGGGGCGGGCACTACGAGCAGTACTTC
cdr3_aa: CATRGGHYEQYF

d_call: .
cdr3_length: 19
j_call: TRBJ2-7
clone_size: .
v_call: TRBV12-1
cdr3_nt: TGTGCCATACCTGACCCGGGACAGCCATACGAGCAGTACCAACTAGAGCGGTACTTC
cdr3_aa: CAIPDPGQPYEQYQLERYF

d_call: .
cdr3_length: 14
j_call: TRBJ1-4
clone_size: .
v_call: TRBV11-2
cdr3_nt: TGTGCCAGCAGCCCGACGGCCTTTAATGAAAAACTGTTTTTT
cdr3_aa: CASSPTAFNEKLFF

d_call: .
cdr3_length: 15
j_call: TRBJ2-5
clone_size: .
v_call: TRBV27
cdr3_nt: TGTGCCAGCAGCGGCCTAGTACAATACCAAGAGACCCAGTACTTC
cdr3_aa: CASSGLVQYQETQYF

d_call: .
cdr3_length: 14
j_call: TRBJ2-7
clone_size: .
v_call: TRBV5-6
cdr3_nt: TGTGCCAGCAGCTTGGCCGGGGGCACCTACGAGCAGTACTTC
cdr3_aa: CASSLAGGTYEQYF

d_call: TRBD1
cdr3_length: 14
j_call: TRBJ2-3
clone_size: .
v_call: TRBV29-1
cdr3_nt: TGCAGCGTTGCCGGGACAGCTAGCACAGATACGCAGTATTTT
cdr3_aa: CSVAGTASTDTQYF

d_call: TRBD2
cdr3_length: 17
j_call: TRBJ2-1
clone_size: .
v_call: TRBV14
cdr3_nt: TGTGCCAGCAGCCAAGAAGAGCGGGGGAGCTCCTACAATGAGCAGTTCTTC
cdr3_aa: CASSQEERGSSYNEQFF

d_call: TRBD1
cdr3_length: 15
j_call: TRBJ1-1
clone_size: .
v_call: TRBV19
cdr3_nt: TGTGCCAGTCTTACCCGGACAGGGGCAACCACTGAAGCTTTCTTT
cdr3_aa: CASLTRTGATTEAFF

d_call: .
cdr3_length: 14
j_call: TRBJ1-1
clone_size: .
v_call: TRBV4-1
cdr3_nt: TGCGCCAGCAGCGCGAGGGCCCTGGCCACTGAAGCTTTCTTT
cdr3_aa: CASSARALATEAFF

d_call: TRBD1
cdr3_length: 15
j_call: TRBJ1-4
clone_size: .
v_call: TRBV5-1
cdr3_nt: TGCGCCAGCAGCCCTCGGACAGGTATCAATGAAAAACTGTTTTTT
cdr3_aa: CASSPRTGINEKLFF

d_call: .
cdr3_length: 13
j_call: TRBJ2-7
clone_size: .
v_call: TRBV29-1
cdr3_nt: TGCAGCGTTGACCGTACAGGGTCCTACGAGCAGTACTTC
cdr3_aa: CSVDRTGSYEQYF

d_call: .
cdr3_length: 15
j_call: TRBJ2-1
clone_size: once
v_call: TRBV4-3
cdr3_nt: TGCGCCAGCAGCCAAGGTGCTCTAGCCTACAATGAGCAGTTCTTC
cdr3_aa: CASSQGALAYNEQFF

d_call: TRBD1
cdr3_length: 16
j_call: TRBJ2-2
clone_size: .
v_call: TRBV2
cdr3_nt: TGTGCCTCCCAACGGGACAGGGAGAGTCTTAAGGAGGAGCTGTTTTTT
cdr3_aa: CASQRDRESLKEELFF

d_call: .
cdr3_length: 11
j_call: TRBJ2-2
clone_size: .
v_call: TRBV5-1
cdr3_nt: TGCGCCAGCAGCCCCTCCCGGGAGCTGTTTTTT
cdr3_aa: CASSPSRELFF

d_call: .
cdr3_length: 13
j_call: TRBJ1-2
clone_size: .
v_call: TRBV27
cdr3_nt: TGTGCCAGCAGTTTGGTGCCCGGCTATGGCTACACCTTC
cdr3_aa: CASSLVPGYGYTF

d_call: .
cdr3_length: 15
j_call: TRBJ2-2
clone_size: .
v_call: TRBV7-4
cdr3_nt: TGTGCCAGCAGCTTAGGTAGGCCGAACACCGGGGAGCTGTTTTTT
cdr3_aa: CASSLGRPNTGELFF

d_call: .
cdr3_length: 14
j_call: TRBJ2-3
clone_size: .
v_call: TRBV2
cdr3_nt: TGTGCCAGTGGGGCGGCTCTCGTGAGGGATACGCAGTATTTT
cdr3_aa: CASGAALVRDTQYF